This T cell receptor (beta chain) was captured by sequencing in a study of blood T cell repertoires in COVID-19. This CDR3 is 12 amino acids long. V lost 2 bases to trimming and J lost 3 bases, with 5 bases between them. Germline CDR1 reads MNHEY; CDR2 reads SVGEGT. Measured with immunoSEQ multiplex PCR; TCRdb has only the in-frame clones, and not every one. The table shows hundreds of thousands of clones, with approximately 89% occurring only once. The specimen sequenced was PBMCs or T cells enriched from blood (not recorded which). This clonotype originated in a middle-aged woman who had recovered from COVID-19. The rearrangement uses TRBV6-2 or TRBV6-3 and TRBJ2-7; possibly TRBD2 for D (5 bases). The CDR3 DNA reads TGTGCCAGCAGTTACCGGGACTACGAGCAGTACTTC. Residues: CASSYRDYEQYF.